The T cell receptor beta chain under discussion was sequenced for a study of blood T cell repertoires in COVID-19. The V segment lost 4 bases and the J segment 4 bases; nucleotides outside the gene matches: 7. The CDR3 contains 15 residues. Germline CDR1 is SGHRS and CDR2 is YFSETQ. The table came from immunoSEQ multiplex PCR; TCRdb's copy has only in-frame clones and leaves some out. The sample records about 290,000 clones, about 85% being singletons. This TCR derives from a woman aged 45-65 years with active or convalescent COVID-19. The V call is TRBV5-1, the J call TRBJ2-7; 11 nucleotides agree with TRBD2. Sample: peripheral blood. The CDR3 DNA reads TGCGCCAGCAGCCAACTAGCGGGAGTTGGTTACGAGCAGTACTTC. Its protein product is CASSQLAGVGYEQYF.